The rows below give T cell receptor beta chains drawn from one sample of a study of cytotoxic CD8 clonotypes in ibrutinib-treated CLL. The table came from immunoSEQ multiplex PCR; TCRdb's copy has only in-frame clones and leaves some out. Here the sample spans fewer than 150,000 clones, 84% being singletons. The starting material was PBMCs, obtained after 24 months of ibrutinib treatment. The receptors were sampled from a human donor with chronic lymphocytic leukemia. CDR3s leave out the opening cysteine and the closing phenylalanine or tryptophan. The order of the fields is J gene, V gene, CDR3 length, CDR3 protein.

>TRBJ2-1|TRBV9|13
ASSVAAGGYNEQF
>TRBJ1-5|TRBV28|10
ASSFELPPQH
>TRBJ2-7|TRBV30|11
AWNYGQGTEQY
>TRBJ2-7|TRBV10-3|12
ATGQGIGPYEQY
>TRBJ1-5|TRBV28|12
ASSPQVVEQPQH
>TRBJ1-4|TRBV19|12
ASSTTGTNEKLF
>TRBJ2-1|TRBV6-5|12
ASTLSRTVNEQF
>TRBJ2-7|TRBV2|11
ASSEATRYEQY
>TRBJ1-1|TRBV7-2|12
ASSLAYRAAEAF
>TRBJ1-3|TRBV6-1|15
ASSERLVGISGNTIY
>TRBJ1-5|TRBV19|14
ASSIRGTGRNQPQH
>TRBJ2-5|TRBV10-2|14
ASSDARRGGSETQY
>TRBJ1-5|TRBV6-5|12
ASSLNSAYQPQH
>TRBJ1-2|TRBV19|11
ASTPRGGYGYT
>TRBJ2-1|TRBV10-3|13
AISSDRGSYNEQF
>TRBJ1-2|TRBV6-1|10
ASSEAAYGYT
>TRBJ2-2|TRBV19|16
ASSTGSGAPSNTGELF
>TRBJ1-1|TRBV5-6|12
ASSFLIEGTYAF
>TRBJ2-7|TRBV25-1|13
ASRDAGTTRYEQY
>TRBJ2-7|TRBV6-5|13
ASSYRQGHPYEQY
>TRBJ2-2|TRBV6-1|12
ASSELQGTGELF
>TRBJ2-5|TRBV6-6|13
ASSYSDRGSGTQY
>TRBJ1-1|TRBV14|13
ASSLPPGLTPEAF
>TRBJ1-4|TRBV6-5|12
ASSNDRGGEKLF
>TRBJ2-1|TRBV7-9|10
ASSHLDNEQF
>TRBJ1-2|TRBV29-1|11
SVEGQGYYGYT
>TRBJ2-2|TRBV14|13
ASSQAGRDTGELF
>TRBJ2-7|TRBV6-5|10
ASSSGPYEQY
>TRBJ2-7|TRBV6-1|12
ASSEAWDLYEQY